Listed below are T cell receptor beta chains from one sample, sequenced in a study of lung T cells in sarcoidosis with Löfgren's syndrome. TCRdb re-called the reads through MiXCR, storing one row per CDR3 protein. The data hold under 25,000 distinct CDR3 sequences, with roughly a fifth observed a single time. The specimen was CD4+ T cells from bronchoalveolar lavage. The receptors stem from a human donor with sarcoidosis (Löfgren's syndrome or another form), or a control subject (not recorded which). CDR3s include the opening cysteine and the closing phenylalanine or tryptophan. The order of the fields is J gene, CDR3 length, D gene, V gene, clone size, CDR3 protein, CDR3 DNA. The D gene is left open where the match is weak. A row's size may be missing; if present it is once, few, many or a size class.

j_gene: TRBJ2-7; len: 14; d_gene: TRBD2; v_gene: TRBV19; abundance: NA; CDR3aa: CASSPTSGRGEQYF; CDR3nt: TGTGCCAGTAGTCCAACTAGCGGGAGGGGTGAGCAGTACTTC
j_gene: TRBJ1-1; len: 14; d_gene: TRBD1; v_gene: TRBV3-1; abundance: few; CDR3aa: CASSQNRGYTEAFF; CDR3nt: TGTGCCAGCAGCCAGAACAGGGGGTACACTGAAGCTTTCTTT
j_gene: TRBJ2-3; len: 15; d_gene: TRBD2; v_gene: TRBV10-3; abundance: NA; CDR3aa: CAISESLAGADTQYF; CDR3nt: TGTGCCATCAGTGAGTCCCTAGCGGGAGCAGATACGCAGTATTTT
j_gene: TRBJ2-6; len: 14; d_gene: NA; v_gene: TRBV11-3; abundance: many; CDR3aa: CASSLGDGANVLTF; CDR3nt: TGTGCCAGCAGCTTAGGCGACGGGGCCAACGTCCTGACTTTC
j_gene: TRBJ2-1; len: 17; d_gene: TRBD1; v_gene: TRBV20-1; abundance: many; CDR3aa: CSARAVPGQATYNEQFF; CDR3nt: TGCAGTGCTAGAGCCGTACCGGGACAGGCGACCTACAATGAGCAGTTCTTC
j_gene: TRBJ2-7; len: 15; d_gene: TRBD1; v_gene: TRBV11-1; abundance: many; CDR3aa: CASSKDRRPSYEQYF; CDR3nt: TGTGCCAGCAGCAAGGACAGGAGGCCCTCCTACGAGCAGTACTTC
j_gene: TRBJ1-2; len: 13; d_gene: NA; v_gene: TRBV12-3/TRBV12-4; abundance: many; CDR3aa: CASSLAQGYGYTF; CDR3nt: TGTGCCAGCAGTTTAGCCCAGGGGTATGGCTACACCTTC
j_gene: TRBJ1-6; len: 16; d_gene: TRBD1; v_gene: TRBV2; abundance: many; CDR3aa: CASSGFLDRGGSPLHF; CDR3nt: TGTGCCAGCAGTGGGTTTTTGGACAGGGGCGGTTCACCCCTCCACTTT
j_gene: TRBJ1-4; len: 15; d_gene: TRBD1; v_gene: TRBV2; abundance: few; CDR3aa: CARGPRTGVNEKLFF; CDR3nt: TGTGCCAGAGGTCCCCGGACAGGGGTTAATGAAAAACTGTTTTTT
j_gene: TRBJ2-1; len: 18; d_gene: TRBD2; v_gene: TRBV7-9; abundance: many; CDR3aa: CASSLSQTSGRAYNEQFF; CDR3nt: TGTGCCAGCAGCTTATCTCAGACTAGCGGGAGAGCCTACAATGAGCAGTTCTTC
j_gene: TRBJ2-1; len: 12; d_gene: NA; v_gene: TRBV4-3; abundance: many; CDR3aa: CASSQVRGEQFF; CDR3nt: TGCGCCAGCAGCCAAGTGCGGGGTGAGCAGTTCTTC
j_gene: TRBJ2-3; len: 13; d_gene: NA; v_gene: TRBV5-4; abundance: NA; CDR3aa: CASGFPRTDTQYF; CDR3nt: TGTGCCAGCGGCTTCCCTCGTACAGATACGCAGTATTTT
j_gene: TRBJ2-7; len: 13; d_gene: NA; v_gene: TRBV25-1; abundance: medium-sized; CDR3aa: CASSRGVAGEQYF; CDR3nt: TGTGCCAGCAGTAGGGGTGTTGCCGGCGAGCAGTACTTC
j_gene: TRBJ2-2; len: 13; d_gene: NA; v_gene: TRBV29-1; abundance: NA; CDR3aa: CSVRPDFTGELFF; CDR3nt: TGCAGCGTCCGTCCCGATTTCACCGGGGAGCTGTTTTTT
j_gene: TRBJ2-7; len: 14; d_gene: NA; v_gene: TRBV6-6; abundance: medium-sized; CDR3aa: CASSYGTTTYEQYF; CDR3nt: TGTGCCAGCAGTTACGGGACAACCACCTACGAGCAGTACTTC
j_gene: TRBJ2-3; len: 16; d_gene: NA; v_gene: TRBV7-2; abundance: many; CDR3aa: CASSLVARRSTDTQYF; CDR3nt: TGTGCCAGCAGCTTAGTAGCGCGGAGGAGCACAGATACGCAGTATTTT
j_gene: TRBJ1-1; len: 15; d_gene: NA; v_gene: TRBV11-1; abundance: many; CDR3aa: CASSPLTRGREKAFF; CDR3nt: TGTGCCAGCAGCCCACTGACACGGGGGCGGGAGAAAGCTTTCTTT
j_gene: TRBJ1-6; len: 14; d_gene: NA; v_gene: TRBV30; abundance: once; CDR3aa: CAWTGWGANSPLHF; CDR3nt: TGTGCCTGGACCGGTTGGGGGGCCAATTCACCCCTCCACTTT
j_gene: TRBJ1-4; len: 13; d_gene: NA; v_gene: TRBV12-3/TRBV12-4; abundance: NA; CDR3aa: CASSKRIAEELFF; CDR3nt: TGTGCCAGCAGTAAACGGATAGCTGAAGAACTGTTTTTT
j_gene: TRBJ1-1; len: 16; d_gene: NA; v_gene: TRBV7-6; abundance: few; CDR3aa: CASSALRGEDNTEAFF; CDR3nt: TGTGCCAGCAGCGCGCTCCGAGGGGAAGACAACACTGAAGCTTTCTTT
j_gene: TRBJ1-5; len: 16; d_gene: NA; v_gene: TRBV19; abundance: NA; CDR3aa: CASSIGGPYSNQPQHF; CDR3nt: TGTGCCAGTAGTATAGGAGGTCCGTATAGCAATCAGCCCCAGCATTTT
j_gene: TRBJ2-5; len: 13; d_gene: NA; v_gene: TRBV29-1; abundance: few; CDR3aa: CSVDRAKEETQYF; CDR3nt: TGCAGCGTTGACAGGGCAAAGGAAGAGACCCAGTACTTC
j_gene: TRBJ2-7; len: 14; d_gene: NA; v_gene: TRBV2; abundance: few; CDR3aa: CASRPEDSSYEQYF; CDR3nt: TGTGCCAGCAGGCCCGAGGACAGTTCCTACGAGCAGTACTTC
j_gene: TRBJ1-3; len: 15; d_gene: NA; v_gene: TRBV27; abundance: medium-sized; CDR3aa: CASSFDRTSGNTIYF; CDR3nt: TGTGCCAGCAGTTTTGACAGAACCTCTGGAAACACCATATATTTT
j_gene: TRBJ2-7; len: 14; d_gene: NA; v_gene: TRBV5-6; abundance: NA; CDR3aa: CASSSTSGAYEQYF; CDR3nt: TGTGCCAGCAGCTCGACCTCGGGGGCCTACGAGCAGTACTTC
j_gene: TRBJ2-7; len: 15; d_gene: NA; v_gene: TRBV5-1; abundance: many; CDR3aa: CASSLAGERSYEQYF; CDR3nt: TGCGCCAGCAGCTTGGCTGGTGAGAGGTCCTACGAGCAGTACTTC
j_gene: TRBJ2-7; len: 18; d_gene: NA; v_gene: TRBV11-1; abundance: NA; CDR3aa: CASGLGGDGDFLSYEQYF; CDR3nt: TGTGCCAGCGGCTTGGGGGGCGATGGGGACTTCCTCTCCTACGAGCAGTACTTC
j_gene: TRBJ2-1; len: 13; d_gene: TRBD2; v_gene: TRBV2; abundance: NA; CDR3aa: CAGSEERGRAGDF; CDR3nt: TGTGCCGGCAGTGAAGAGCGGGGGCGAGCGGGAGACTTC
j_gene: TRBJ2-7; len: 12; d_gene: TRBD1; v_gene: TRBV20-1; abundance: medium-sized; CDR3aa: CSAPRQGDEQYF; CDR3nt: TGCAGTGCTCCTAGACAGGGGGACGAGCAGTACTTC
j_gene: TRBJ1-2; len: 17; d_gene: NA; v_gene: TRBV12-3/TRBV12-4; abundance: few; CDR3aa: CASSFKTLGTPIRGYTF; CDR3nt: TGTGCCAGCAGTTTCAAGACGCTCGGGACACCTATCCGGGGCTACACCTTC
j_gene: TRBJ1-2; len: 13; d_gene: TRBD1; v_gene: TRBV27; abundance: many; CDR3aa: CASRKTGADGYTF; CDR3nt: TGTGCCAGCAGAAAGACAGGGGCTGATGGCTACACCTTC
j_gene: TRBJ2-7; len: 19; d_gene: TRBD1; v_gene: TRBV7-9; abundance: many; CDR3aa: CATLAADRANRDRSYEQYF; CDR3nt: TGTGCCACCCTAGCCGCAGACCGGGCGAACCGGGACAGGTCCTACGAGCAGTACTTC
j_gene: TRBJ2-7; len: 13; d_gene: TRBD2; v_gene: TRBV4-2; abundance: many; CDR3aa: CASSQTGLAGPYF; CDR3nt: TGTGCCAGCAGCCAAACGGGACTAGCGGGACCTTACTTC